Sequencing of this TCR beta chain was carried out in a study of blood T cell repertoires in COVID-19. Whole-study context: Specimens from acute and convalescent COVID-19 originated in the United States, Italy and Spain. In each case, the material was cDNA or gDNA derived from T cells, B-cell-depleted T cells, or PBMCs.

Authors' analysis steps: Amplifying reference gene primers gave estimates of nucleated cell counts. Method: immunoSEQ multiplex PCR; TCRdb's copy keeps in-frame clones and lacks some. Clone size and the V and J calls come from that table; the DNA yielded D and trimming. The profile shows around 13,000 clones, around 90% of them singletons. CDR3 length: 11 residues. The V and J ends lost 7 bases and 6 bases, in that order; junction bases with no gene match: 0. The germline V gene encodes CDR1 MNHEY and CDR2 SMNVEV (reference sequence). This TCR was sampled from a human donor in a cohort sampled during active COVID-19. Sequencing was performed on peripheral blood. The V and J genes are TRBV27 and TRBJ2-4; 7 nucleotides match TRBD2. CDR3: CASKRGNIQYF. CDR3 DNA: TGTGCCAGCAAGCGGGGAAACATTCAGTACTTC.